The text below deals with one TCR beta chain. The source of the sample is a study of cytomegalovirus exposure and HLA in healthy donors. A multiplex PCR was run with 60 Vbeta primers and 13 Jbeta primers. Assay used: immunoSEQ multiplex PCR; TCRdb lists only in-frame clones, some missing. The sample contains roughly 97,000 clones, 81% of which appear only once. The source is a man aged 35-49 years in good health and CMV-seropositive. The sequenced material came from PBMCs.

The CDR3 loop is CASSLGQNTGELFF. For the CDR3, the DNA is TGTGCCAGCAGCTTGGGACAGAACACCGGGGAGCTGTTTTTT. The chain combines TRBV5-6 with TRBJ2-2; D gene ambiguous. The CDR3 covers 14 residues. V was cut by 0 bases and J by 1 base, with 4 bases left in between. CDR1 is SGHDT, CDR2 YYEEEE, per germline.